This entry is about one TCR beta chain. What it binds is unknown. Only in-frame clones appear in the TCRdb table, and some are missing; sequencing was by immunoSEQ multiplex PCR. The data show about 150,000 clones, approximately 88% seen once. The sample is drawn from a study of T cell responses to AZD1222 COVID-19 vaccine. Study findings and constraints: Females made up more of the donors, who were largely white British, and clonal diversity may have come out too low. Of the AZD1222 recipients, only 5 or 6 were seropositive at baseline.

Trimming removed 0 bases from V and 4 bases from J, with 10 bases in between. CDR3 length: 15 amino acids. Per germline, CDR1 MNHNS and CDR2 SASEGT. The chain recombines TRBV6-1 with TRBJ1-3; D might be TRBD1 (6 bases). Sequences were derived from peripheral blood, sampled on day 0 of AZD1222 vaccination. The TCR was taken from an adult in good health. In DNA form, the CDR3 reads TGTGCCAGCAGTGAAGCGGGGGGCAGAGGAAACACCATATATTTT. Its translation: CASSEAGGRGNTIYF.